Below are 24 T cell receptor beta chains sequenced from a single sample in a study of identical twins. One entry per CDR3 protein results from TCRdb running MiXCR on the 5' RACE reads. The sample consists of around 1.7 million distinct CDR3 sequences, around a third of them appearing once. Sequencing was done on a sample of cord blood. Source of these receptors: a newborn girl in good health.

Comments on this clonotype: A much more abundant neighbour one base away suggests this may be a read error. The genes are TRBV12-3 or TRBV12-4 and TRBJ2-3, with 9 positions matching TRBD2. The CDR3 is 16 amino acids. DNA for the CDR3: TGTACCAGCAGTCCCTCCGGGACTAGCTTTGCAGATACGCAGTATTTT. Amino acid sequence: CTSSPSGTSFADTQYF.

This clonotype has just a few counts. This chain uses TRBV12-3 or TRBV12-4 with TRBJ2-6; weak D call: TRBD1 (7 bases). The V and J ends lost 5 bases and 0 bases respectively, with 23 bases between them. The CDR3 totals 20 residues. The CDR3 DNA is TGTGCCAGCAGTCCTCACACGACAGGGAGGAACCCCTCTGGGGCCAACGTCCTGACTTTC. Translated: CASSPHTTGRNPSGANVLTF.

V usage is TRBV7-2 and J usage is TRBJ2-2; 9 bases are a match to TRBD1. Germline assignment: CDR1 SGHTA and CDR2 FQGNSA. The CDR3 has 14 amino acids. Losses at the gene ends were 2 bases for V and 6 bases for J; bases not matched to a gene: 1. The chain's CDR3 is CASSLHRGPGELFF. The CDR3 DNA is TGTGCCAGCAGCTTACACAGGGGGCCCGGGGAGCTGTTTTTT. Drawing the rest from reference TRBV7-2 and TRBJ2-2, the complete variable domain is GAGVSQSPSNKVTEKGKDVELRCDPISGHTALYWYRQSLGQGLEFLIYFQGNSAPDKSGLPSDRFSAERTGGSVSTLTIQRTQQEDSAVYLCASSLHRGPGELFFGEGSRLTVL.

This clonotype was seen a few times. The chain's CDR3 is CASSLDGVTEAFF. CDR3 in DNA: TGTGCCAGCAGCTTGGACGGAGTAACTGAAGCTTTCTTT. The chain employs TRBV5-4 and TRBJ1-1, with D uncertain. The CDR3 spans 13 residues. Germline V lookup: CDR1 SGHNT, CDR2 YYREEE (reference sequence). The ends were cut back, 0 bases at V and 5 bases at J, with 8 bases in the middle.

The V and J genes are TRBV7-2 and TRBJ2-5; 7 nucleotides agree with TRBD1. Judging by the DNA end, TRBJ2-1 fits better; the J call may be wrong. The germline gives CDR1 SGHTA, CDR2 FQGNSA. CDR3 size: 19 residues. The CDR3 is CASSLDIRSEGQLQETQFF. The CDR3 region has the DNA TGTGCCAGCAGCTTAGATATTAGATCAGAGGGACAGCTCCAAGAGACCCAGTTCTTC.

This clonotype was recorded a few times. V gene TRBV2 combines with J gene TRBJ2-1, with D tentatively TRBD1 (5 bases). Deletions cut 8 bases from V and 6 bases from J, with 11 bases between. The CDR3 spans 12 residues. Germline V CDR1 and CDR2: SNHLY, FYNNEI. CDR3 DNA sequence: TGTGCCAGCGGACCTCAGGGCAATGAGCAGTTCTTC. Protein sequence: CASGPQGNEQFF.

This chain uses TRBV20-1 with TRBJ2-3, with D unresolved. The CDR3 has 14 residues. The V and J ends lost 5 bases and 4 bases respectively, with 16 bases between them. The germline V gene encodes CDR1 DFQATT and CDR2 SNEGSKA (reference sequence). The CDR3: CSAPRSHSSDTQYF. CDR3 in DNA: TGCAGTGCTCCCCGGTCGCACAGCTCAGATACGCAGTATTTT.

This clonotype was detected a few times. The V and J genes are TRBV28 and TRBJ2-5; D is perhaps TRBD1 (6 bases). Per germline, CDR1 MDHEN and CDR2 SYDVKM. The CDR3 totals 15 residues. Trimming pared 2 bases from V and 11 bases from J, leaving 21 bases between. The CDR3 coding sequence is TGTGCCAGCAGTTTAGTTCTAGCTGGGGGCAATGAGCAGTACTTC. Translated: CASSLVLAGGNEQYF.

The chain uses TRBV5-6 and TRBJ2-4, with a weak D call TRBD1 (6 bases). The CDR3 has 15 amino acids. Per the germline V gene, CDR1 is SGHDT and CDR2 is YYEEEE. V shed 4 bases and J shed 13 bases, with 24 bases lying between them. CDR3 protein: CASSPSGQLYNEQYF. CDR3 nucleotide sequence: TGTGCCAGCAGCCCCTCCGGACAGCTTTACAATGAGCAGTACTTC.

The chain links TRBV20-1 to TRBJ2-2, with 8 bases aligning to TRBD2. The CDR3 extends over 13 amino acids. The germline V gene has CDR1 DFQATT and CDR2 SNEGSKA (reference sequence). The V and J ends lost 7 bases and 3 bases, in that order; junction bases with no gene match: 4. The CDR3 spells CSVHSGDTGELFF. For the CDR3, the DNA is TGCAGTGTTCATAGCGGGGACACCGGGGAGCTGTTTTTT.

The chain is built from TRBV2 and TRBJ1-2; perhaps TRBD1 as D (6 bases). Germline lookup yields CDR1 SNHLY and CDR2 FYNNEI. The V gene lost 8 bases and the J gene lost 0 bases, with 19 bases spanning the gap. The CDR3 loop spans 16 amino acids. In nucleotides, the CDR3 is TGTGCCAGCGGCCGGGACACAGACAATACTAACTATGGCTACACCTTC. Its protein product is CASGRDTDNTNYGYTF.

The CDR3 sequence: CASSLTSGGEDTQYF. Here the CDR3 DNA reads TGTGCCAGCAGCCTGACTAGCGGGGGAGAGGATACGCAGTATTTT. The chain recombines TRBV3-1 with TRBJ2-3, with 12 bases identical to TRBD2. The CDR3 runs to 15 residues. V was clipped by 4 bases and J by 6 bases; unmatched bases: 5. Germline lookup yields CDR1 LGHDT and CDR2 YNNKEL (reference sequence).

This clonotype has ten or more counts. This chain links TRBV9 with TRBJ1-2; D gene unclear. The CDR3 covers 13 residues. Germline values: CDR1 SGDLS, CDR2 YYNGEE. V dropped 0 bases and J dropped 3 bases, with 6 bases sitting between them. As DNA, the CDR3 is TGTGCCAGCAGCGTAGATAGATACTATGGCTACACCTTC. It codes for CASSVDRYYGYTF.

With respect to this clonotype: One end of the junction does not line up with germline, which may come from a read error. The genes are TRBV3-1 and TRBJ2-1; D ambiguous. Looked up from germline, CDR1 is LGHDT and CDR2 is YNNKEL (reference sequence). This CDR3 has 18 residues. The CDR3 nucleotides are TGTGCCTGCAGCCAAGATACCCTCTCATCCGGCTTCCACAATGAGCAGTTCTTC. Amino acids: CACSQDTLSSGFHNEQFF.

The rearrangement uses TRBV19 and TRBJ2-1, with unresolved D. The V gene's germline CDR1 is LNHDA and CDR2 SQIVND (reference sequence). The V end lost 1 base, the J end lost 4 bases, and 14 bases lay between the germline ends. The CDR3 totals 16 residues. The CDR3 is CASSIAATKLYNEQFF. CDR3 DNA: TGTGCCAGTAGTATAGCAGCGACCAAGTTATACAATGAGCAGTTCTTC. The variable domain in full, with the rest retrieved from reference TRBV19 and TRBJ2-1, is DGGITQSPKYLFRKEGQNVTLSCEQNLNHDAMYWYRQDPGQGLRLIYYSQIVNDFQKGDIAEGYSVSREKKESFPLTVTSAQKNPTAFYLCASSIAATKLYNEQFFGPGTRLTVL.

The chain uses TRBV5-1 and TRBJ2-3; 9 nucleotides line up with TRBD1. This CDR3 region has 14 residues. Germline V gene sequence: CDR1 SGHRS, CDR2 YFSETQ. V was clipped by 7 bases and J by 2 bases; unmatched bases: 5. The CDR3 spells CASHGTGHTDTQYF. The CDR3 coding sequence is TGCGCCAGCCACGGGACAGGGCACACAGATACGCAGTATTTT.

This clonotype was seen only a few times. V gene TRBV12-3 or TRBV12-4 combines with J gene TRBJ1-5; perhaps TRBD1 as D (5 bases). There are 14 residues in the CDR3. The V gene lost 3 bases and the J gene lost 6 bases, with 12 bases spanning the gap. CDR3 nucleotide sequence: TGTGCCAGCAGTTTGTCGGCAGGGACTCAGCCCCAGCATTTT. This encodes CASSLSAGTQPQHF.

This sequence joins TRBV7-2 and TRBJ2-7; D remains ambiguous. In germline, CDR1 is SGHTA, CDR2 FQGNSA. The CDR3 is 14 amino acids. Trimming left V 2 bases short and J 6 bases short, with 14 bases between. CDR3 protein: CASSLKPPPLEQYF. DNA for the CDR3: TGTGCCAGCAGCTTAAAACCCCCTCCCCTCGAGCAGTACTTC.

This sequence joins TRBV7-2 and TRBJ2-3, with D possibly being TRBD1 (6 bases). Looked up from germline, CDR1 is SGHTA and CDR2 is FQGNSA. Trimming stripped 0 bases from V and 2 bases from J, with 9 bases between. The CDR3 runs to 15 residues. The CDR3 bases are TGTGCCAGCAGCTTAGCGGGGGCCCCCACAGATACGCAGTATTTT. Protein sequence: CASSLAGAPTDTQYF.

J is TRBJ2-1 and V is TRBV15; 9 bases are a match to TRBD2. J was trimmed by 0 bases and V by 3 bases; bases with no gene match: 3. The CDR3 runs 16 residues. The V gene's germline CDR1 is LNHNV and CDR2 YYDKDF (reference sequence). The CDR3 coding sequence is TGTGCCACCAGCAGGGGTAGCGGGAGCTCCTACAATGAGCAGTTCTTC. This codes for CATSRGSGSSYNEQFF.

This clonotype was seen ten or more times. The V and J genes are TRBV6-5 and TRBJ2-1; tentatively, D is TRBD2 (5 bases). Germline loops: CDR1 MNHEY, CDR2 SVGAGI. Trimming took off 0 bases at V and 7 bases at J, with 7 bases between the two ends. CDR3 length equals 13 residues. CDR3 nucleotides: TGTGCCAGCAGTTACTCGTCGGGGAATGAGCAGTTCTTC. Its protein product is CASSYSSGNEQFF.

This clonotype was counted ten times or more. The chain recombines TRBV2 with TRBJ2-3; D uncertain. Trimming removed 5 bases at V and 8 bases at J, with 11 bases between. The CDR3 covers 12 residues. The germline gives CDR1 SNHLY, CDR2 FYNNEI. CDR3 sequence reads: CASSHGVRTQYF. The CDR3 coding sequence is TGTGCCAGCAGTCACGGAGTTCGTACGCAGTATTTT.

The CDR3 is CASRIGLAGGRETQYF. CDR3 DNA: TGCGCCAGCAGGATTGGACTAGCGGGGGGAAGAGAGACCCAGTACTTC. V usage is TRBV5-1 and J usage is TRBJ2-5; TRBD2 aligns across 14 bases. V was clipped by 5 bases and J by 4 bases; unmatched bases: 7. The CDR3 runs 16 residues. Germline CDR1 and CDR2: SGHRS and YFSETQ. The full variable domain, completed using reference TRBV5-1 and TRBJ2-5, is KAGVTQTPRYLIKTRGQQVTLSCSPISGHRSVSWYQQTPGQGLQFLFEYFSETQRNKGNFPGRFSGRQFSNSRSEMNVSTLELGDSALYLCASRIGLAGGRETQYFGPGTRLLVL.

This chain joins TRBV7-2 and TRBJ2-4; maybe TRBD1 (5 bases). The J call may be faulty, since TRBJ2-7 better matches the DNA end. Germline V gene data show CDR1 as SGHTA and CDR2 as FQGNSA. This CDR3 has 13 amino acids. Here the CDR3 reads CASRSGLAYEQYF. The CDR3 DNA is TGTGCCAGCAGGTCAGGGTTGGCCTACGAGCAGTACTTC.